Listed below are T cell receptor beta chains from one sample, sequenced in a study of early T cells in non-severe SARS-CoV-2 infection. One entry per CDR3 protein results from TCRdb running MiXCR on the 5' RACE reads. The sample lists fewer than 80,000 distinct CDR3 sequences, roughly a tenth occurring once. The sequenced sample consisted of whole blood. Source of these receptors: an adult who was a healthcare worker with PCR-confirmed SARS-CoV-2 infection or an uninfected control (not recorded which). Both conserved end residues are part of each CDR3. The D gene is left open where the match is weak. The listing skips clone size in some rows; elsewhere it reads once, few, many or a size class.

clone_size cdr3_length d_call v_call cdr3_aa
many 15 - TRBV3-1 CASSQWGDSGNTIYF
few 17 TRBD2 TRBV7-3 CASSPSSGEGGTGELFF
few 11 - TRBV2 CASSRTGTQYF
few 14 TRBD1 TRBV12-3/TRBV12-4 CASRITGERTEAFF
many 16 TRBD1 TRBV29-1 CSVEDRGTGGTDTQYF
many 14 - TRBV7-2 CASSLDRVNTEAFF
many 11 - TRBV6-6 CASSYSNVYFF
many 13 - TRBV7-6 CASSLAGEYEQYF
many 15 - TRBV14 CASSQEVVPNTEAFF
many 15 - TRBV3-1 CASSQDRTPVGEQFF
few 16 TRBD1 TRBV5-8 CASSTDRAASRQPQHF
many 15 TRBD1 TRBV18 CASSPRGTGGNIQYF
medium-sized 13 - TRBV4-1 CASSPFRGETQYF
- 14 TRBD2 TRBV24-1 CATSVAGVHNEQFF
- 16 TRBD1 TRBV19 CASSRSPGTDTYGYTF
many 14 TRBD2 TRBV30 CAWSTGTRLSEQYF
many 15 TRBD1 TRBV7-9 CASSLTGSYTDTQYF
many 12 - TRBV6-2/TRBV6-3 CASSPGGPGKFF
many 17 TRBD2 TRBV24-1 CATSVSPGGSNTGELFF
- 16 TRBD1 TRBV5-4 CASSLVGTGVPDTQYF
many 13 - TRBV7-9 CASSFGEAGGYTF
many 16 - TRBV20-1 CSAIPTDKVNTGELFF
- 12 - TRBV11-3 CASSFMAERQFF
- 15 - TRBV20-1 CSAIPQATSTDTQYF
- 11 - TRBV25-1 CASRSSETQYF
- 13 - TRBV6-5 CASSYETATEAFF
few 15 TRBD2 TRBV28 CASTTRAGVIDTQYF
many 13 - TRBV5-1 CASRSGTGSTQYF
few 11 - TRBV29-1 CSVAGEETQYF
many 16 TRBD2 TRBV10-1 CASSEGLAGGTDTQYF
many 14 - TRBV6-2/TRBV6-3 CASSYSGRGSGYTF
few 13 - TRBV27 CASSYGPTGELFF
few 15 TRBD2 TRBV7-8 CASSDASGTTDTQYF
- 13 TRBD1 TRBV29-1 CSSENRGDTEAFF
- 12 - TRBV2 CASSVDTYEQYF
many 15 - TRBV18 CASSPQRDGNYGYTF
few 17 TRBD1 TRBV18 CASSPNYLTGDDYGYTF
many 15 TRBD1 TRBV27 CASRDRGLLPYGYTF
few 18 TRBD2 TRBV11-1 CASSPFPRREGLTDTQYF
many 16 - TRBV5-1 CASSLPTGKGADTQYF
few 14 TRBD2 TRBV3-1 CASSQGLAGAEQYF
few 14 TRBD1 TRBV30 CAWGTGGRNTEAFF
many 12 - TRBV10-2 CASSEFRGPQHF
many 14 - TRBV7-9 CASSFPGAGQEQYF
many 18 TRBD1 TRBV6-1 CASSARKPGQGGNQPQHF
many 13 - TRBV11-2 CASSMNRNQPQHF